Detailed here is one TCR beta chain. The CDR3 is 13 residues long. The V gene's germline CDR1 is SQVTM and CDR2 ANQGSEA. Unmatched junction bases numbered 6, after V lost 7 bases and J lost 4 bases. Authors' methods: It was from reference gene primer amplification that nucleated cell counts were estimated. Only in-frame clones appear in the TCRdb table, and some are missing; sequencing was by immunoSEQ multiplex PCR. V, J and clone size are those of that table, while D and trimming were read from the DNA. The sample records roughly 60,000 clones, 80% to 85% being singletons. These data come from a study of blood T cell repertoires in COVID-19.

The receptor's source is a young man with COVID-19, enrolled during active disease. The sample consisted of peripheral blood. The V gene is TRBV29-1, the J gene TRBJ2-3; the match to TRBD1 covers 9 bases. In DNA, the CDR3 is TGCAGCGCTAGGGACAGGGACCCAGATACGCAGTATTTT. Its translation: CSARDRDPDTQYF.